Presented here are 28 T cell receptor beta chains from one specimen sequenced in a study of blood T cells in healthy people across ages. Using a J-beta primer mix together with a sample-barcoded 5' primer, a second PCR was run for about 6 to 12 cycles. TCRdb passed the 5' RACE reads through MiXCR, listing each CDR3 protein once. The sample contains hundreds of thousands of distinct CDR3 sequences, under 40% of which appear only once. Sequenced: blood. The receptors shown here come from a man aged 18 to 35 in good health.

This clonotype turned up a few times. The chain combines TRBV20-1 with TRBJ2-5, with D hard to call. Trimming cost V 3 bases and J 5 bases, with 4 bases left between them. CDR3 length: 10 residues. Germline V gives CDR1 DFQATT, CDR2 SNEGSKA (reference sequence). CDR3 DNA: TGCAGTGCTAGGTGGGAGACCCAGTACTTC. Amino acid sequence: CSARWETQYF.

This rearrangement joins TRBV11-1 to TRBJ2-3, with D tentatively TRBD2 (5 bases). The CDR3 loop spans 13 amino acids. The V gene's germline CDR1 is SGHAT and CDR2 FQDESV (reference sequence). The V end lost 9 bases, the J end lost 1 base, and 11 bases lay between the germline ends. CDR3 nucleotide sequence: TGTGCCAGTTTAGCGAGTGGCACAGATACGCAGTATTTT. This codes for CASLASGTDTQYF.

V usage is TRBV25-1 and J usage is TRBJ1-6; TRBD1 agrees at 7 bases. The CDR3 totals 16 residues. With V trimmed by 5 bases and J by 0 bases, 4 bases remained unmatched. The germline V gene encodes CDR1 MGHDK and CDR2 SYGVNS. The CDR3 here is CASSKWDSSYNSPLHF. The CDR3 nucleotides read TGTGCCAGCAGTAAGTGGGACAGCTCCTATAATTCACCCCTCCACTTT.

This sequence joins TRBV12-3 or TRBV12-4 and TRBJ2-7, with D perhaps matching TRBD1 (6 bases). The J call may be mistaken, given a closer DNA end match to TRBJ2-5. There are 13 residues in the CDR3. For the CDR3, the DNA is TGTGCCAGCAAACTTACAGGGAAAGAGACCCAGTACTTC. As protein: CASKLTGKETQYF.

This chain joins TRBV12-3 or TRBV12-4 and TRBJ2-7; 9 bases map to TRBD1. The CDR3 sequence is 14 residues long. With V trimmed by 5 bases and J by 6 bases, 8 bases remained unmatched. The CDR3, as DNA: TGTGCCAGCAGTCGCCGGGACAGGGTTGGCGAGCAGTACTTC. Its translation is CASSRRDRVGEQYF.

This clonotype appeared a few times. The DNA of the CDR3 is TGTGCCTGGACGACAGGGAACACTGAAGCTTTCTTT. It specifies CAWTTGNTEAFF. The chain combines TRBV30 with TRBJ1-1, with D possibly matching TRBD1 (6 bases). Germline V gene sequence: CDR1 GTSNPN, CDR2 SVGIG (reference sequence). CDR3 length: 12 residues. V lost 4 bases, J lost 1 base, and 7 bases lay in between. The full variable domain, its missing parts supplied by reference TRBV30 and TRBJ1-1, is SQTIHQWPATLVQPVGSPLSLECTVEGTSNPNLYWYRQAAGRGLQLLFYSVGIGQISSEVPQNLSASRPQDRQFILSSKKLLLSDSGFYLCAWTTGNTEAFFGQGTRLTVV.

The rearrangement uses TRBV7-9 and TRBJ1-2; tentative D call: TRBD1 (5 bases). Germline-derived CDR1 and CDR2 are SEHNR and FQNEAQ (reference sequence). V was shortened by 0 bases and J by 4 bases, with 21 bases between the two germline ends. The CDR3 is 18 amino acids. The CDR3 spells CASSLATRGTSDPYGYTF. The CDR3 region has the DNA TGTGCCAGCAGCTTAGCGACCCGGGGCACTAGCGATCCCTATGGCTACACCTTC.

Comments on this clonotype: A clone one base away is much larger, so this may be a read error. The chain couples TRBV9 to TRBJ2-3; 10 nucleotides match TRBD1. The CDR3 is 16 residues long. The J segment lost 1 base and the V segment lost 4 bases, leaving 6 bases of the junction unmatched. CDR1 and CDR2 (germline): SGDLS, YYNGEE. This CDR3 reads CASSSGTGARTDTQYF. CDR3 nucleotides: TGTGCCAGCAGCTCCGGGACAGGGGCTCGCACAGATACGCAGTATTTT.

The sample holds a few counts of this clonotype. The CDR3 spells CASTSTGRDEQYF. As DNA, the CDR3 is TGTGCCAGCACCTCGACAGGGCGAGACGAGCAGTACTTC. The chain is built from TRBV12-3 or TRBV12-4 and TRBJ2-7; the match to TRBD1 covers 7 bases. The trim removed 7 bases at V and 5 bases at J, leaving 8 bases unmatched. The CDR3 is 13 amino acids.

This clonotype was found many times. J is TRBJ2-5 and V is TRBV10-3; TRBD1 matches at 7 bases. The length of the CDR3 is 14 residues. The V and J ends lost 6 bases and 3 bases, in that order; junction bases with no gene match: 7. Germline lookup yields CDR1 ENHRY and CDR2 SYGVKD. The CDR3: CAISAGQAEETQYF. CDR3 nucleotides: TGTGCCATCAGCGCAGGACAGGCCGAAGAGACCCAGTACTTC.

This clonotype has only one observation. This sequence joins TRBV7-2 and TRBJ1-2; D is undetermined. There are 16 residues in the CDR3. Germline assignment: CDR1 SGHTA and CDR2 FQGNSA. V gave up 5 bases and J gave up 7 bases, with 23 bases separating them. CDR3 DNA sequence: TGTGCCAGCAGCCCGACTCCAGAGATCCTTTATCGTGGCTACACCTTC. Its protein is CASSPTPEILYRGYTF. The whole variable domain, filled in from reference TRBV7-2 and TRBJ1-2, reads GAGVSQSPSNKVTEKGKDVELRCDPISGHTALYWYRQSLGQGLEFLIYFQGNSAPDKSGLPSDRFSAERTGGSVSTLTIQRTQQEDSAVYLCASSPTPEILYRGYTFGSGTRLTVV.

V is TRBV4-1 and J is TRBJ1-6; tentatively, D is TRBD1 (5 bases). Germline loops: CDR1 MGHRA, CDR2 YSYEKL. This CDR3 comprises 17 residues. V lost 1 base and J lost 7, with 17 bases in between. Written as DNA, the CDR3 is TGCGCCAGCAGCCAAGTTCTCCGGCAGGGACGGAATTCACCCCTCCACTTT. Amino acids: CASSQVLRQGRNSPLHF.

Comments on this clonotype: This may stem from a read error, because a much larger clone lies one nucleotide away. The chain couples TRBV20-1 to TRBJ2-7; D is undetermined. CDR1 and CDR2 from the germline V gene are DFQATT and SNEGSKA (reference sequence). The germline V and J ends were trimmed by 6 bases and 0 bases, with 15 bases remaining between them. The CDR3 spans 14 residues. CDR3 loop: CSASRTDRSYEQYF. The CDR3 coding sequence is TGCAGTGCGAGTAGGACGGACCGCTCCTACGAGCAGTACTTC.

In DNA, the CDR3 is TGTGCCAGCAGCACCAAACTAGCGGAGGCCTACAATGAGCAGTACTTC. The encoded protein is CASSTKLAEAYNEQYF. The chain combines TRBV7-2 with TRBJ2-1, with 8 positions matching TRBD2. Gene TRBJ2-7 matches the end of the DNA better, so the J call may be wrong. This CDR3 spans 16 amino acids. The V gene's germline CDR1 is SGHTA and CDR2 FQGNSA.

The V and J genes are TRBV12-3 or TRBV12-4 and TRBJ2-3, with TRBD2 matching over 12 bases. The trim removed 6 bases at V and 2 bases at J, leaving 9 bases unmatched. CDR3 length: 17 amino acids. The CDR3 sequence is CASSQTSGGQLTDTQYF. The CDR3 nucleotides are TGTGCCAGCAGCCAGACTAGCGGGGGCCAACTCACAGATACGCAGTATTTT.

This chain's CDR3 is CASKPGSGGSGELFF. The CDR3 coding sequence is TGTGCCAGCAAACCGGGCTCAGGGGGAAGCGGGGAGCTGTTTTTT. V usage is TRBV7-3 and J usage is TRBJ2-2; 7 bases fit TRBD1. The CDR3 has 15 amino acids. The germline V gene has CDR1 SGHTA and CDR2 FQGTGA. The ends lost 7 bases at V and 7 bases at J; junction bases unmatched: 12.

A few counts support this clonotype. The rearrangement links TRBV7-2 to TRBJ2-2, with D maybe TRBD1 (6 bases). CDR1 and CDR2 (germline): SGHTA, FQGNSA. The CDR3 has 19 amino acids. V was cut by 5 bases and J by 5 bases, with 27 bases left in between. CDR3 in amino acids: CASSRPSNGGGMVTGELFF. CDR3 DNA: TGTGCCAGCAGCCGTCCCTCGAATGGGGGCGGTATGGTGACCGGGGAGCTGTTTTTT.

The V and J genes are TRBV13 and TRBJ2-1, with 7 bases that match TRBD2. This CDR3 contains 15 residues. From germline, CDR1 is PRHDT and CDR2 FYEKMQ (reference sequence). V trimming: 1 base; J trimming: 5 bases; junction bases outside the gene matches: 5. CDR3 DNA: TGTGCCAGCAGCTTAGTAAGGGCGGGGGACAATGAGCAGTTCTTC. Translating it yields CASSLVRAGDNEQFF.

This clonotype was seen a handful of times. V usage is TRBV4-1 and J usage is TRBJ1-3, with 9 bases that match TRBD1. The CDR3 extends over 17 amino acids. J was trimmed by 3 bases and V by 1 base; bases with no gene match: 7. Germline CDR1 is MGHRA and CDR2 is YSYEKL. The CDR3 region has the DNA TGCGCCAGCAGCCAAGCAGACAGGGGGTATGGTGGAAACACCATATATTTT. Protein product: CASSQADRGYGGNTIYF.

This chain joins TRBV15 and TRBJ1-5; D ambiguous. The germline CDR1 and CDR2 sequences are LNHNV and YYDKDF (reference sequence). V lost 3 bases to trimming and J lost 0 bases, with 9 bases between them. The length of the CDR3 is 15 residues. The CDR3: CATSRYYGSNQPQHF. As DNA, the CDR3 is TGTGCCACCAGCAGGTACTACGGTAGCAATCAGCCCCAGCATTTT.

This clonotype appeared many times. The V and J genes are TRBV20-1 and TRBJ2-5; TRBD1 agrees at 7 bases. Germline lookup yields CDR1 DFQATT and CDR2 SNEGSKA (reference sequence). V dropped 6 bases and J dropped 3; count of bases not matched to a gene: 10. The CDR3 runs to 14 residues. The CDR3 coding sequence is TGCAGTGCCGTGGTGAGACAGGGAGAAGAGACCCAGTACTTC. It encodes CSAVVRQGEETQYF.

In its sample, this clonotype was seen many times. As DNA, the CDR3 is TGCGCCAGCAGCCAAGTCCCAACGGAGACCCAGTACTTC. As protein: CASSQVPTETQYF. J is TRBJ2-5 and V is TRBV4-1; D gene uncertain. The CDR3 is 13 residues long. V shed 1 base and J shed 5 bases, with 8 bases lying between them. Germline V gene sequence: CDR1 MGHRA, CDR2 YSYEKL.

In regard to this clonotype: This may be a read error: a much more frequent sequence differs by one nucleotide. The rearrangement joins TRBV12-3 or TRBV12-4 to TRBJ1-2; 7 bases are a match to TRBD1. This CDR3 is 14 amino acids long. The V and J ends lost 5 bases and 8 bases, in that order; junction bases with no gene match: 11. The CDR3 nucleotides read TGTGCCAGCAGTCTCCGACAGGGAGAGGGAGGCTACACCTTC. It specifies CASSLRQGEGGYTF.

The rearrangement joins TRBV5-1 to TRBJ2-1; unclear D gene. Germline V lookup: CDR1 SGHRS, CDR2 YFSETQ. This CDR3 is built from 14 residues. The ends were cut back, 0 bases at V and 5 bases at J, with 9 bases in the middle. The chain's CDR3 is CASSLDRADNEQFF. CDR3 DNA sequence: TGCGCCAGCAGCTTGGATCGGGCAGACAATGAGCAGTTCTTC.

V usage is TRBV7-6 and J usage is TRBJ2-2; tentative D call: TRBD1 (5 bases). Trimming took 5 bases from V and 0 from J, leaving 25 bases between them. The CDR3 runs to 20 residues. Looked up from germline, CDR1 is SGHVS and CDR2 is FNYEAQ. This CDR3 reads CASSRLGLGRATANTGELFF. DNA of the CDR3: TGTGCCAGCAGCCGCCTAGGTCTCGGCAGGGCGACCGCGAACACCGGGGAGCTGTTTTTT. Variable domain in full (rest from reference TRBV7-6 and TRBJ2-2): GAGVSQSPRYKVTKRGQDVALRCDPISGHVSLYWYRQALGQGPEFLTYFNYEAQQDKSGLPNDRFSAERPEGSISTLTIQRTEQRDSAMYRCASSRLGLGRATANTGELFFGEGSRLTVL.

This clonotype was seen many times. The chain combines TRBV12-3 or TRBV12-4 with TRBJ1-1, with D maybe TRBD1 (5 bases). V was trimmed by 6 bases and J by 11 bases, leaving 13 bases between them. The CDR3 is 11 amino acids. CDR3 DNA sequence: TGTGCCAGCAGCCTAGGGGAATTGGCTTTCTTT. This translates into CASSLGELAFF.

This clonotype has only a few counts. This sequence joins TRBV6-2 or TRBV6-3 and TRBJ1-1, with D uncertain. Germline V gives CDR1 MNHEY, CDR2 SVGEGT. This CDR3 is 15 amino acids long. V gave up 7 bases and J gave up 8 bases, with 23 bases separating them. The CDR3 DNA sequence: TGTGCCAGCACCCTCGCCGGCCGGCTTGGTGGAGAAGCTTTCTTT. Translation gives CASTLAGRLGGEAFF.

The V gene is TRBV7-3, the J gene TRBJ1-1; TRBD1 is a possible D gene (5 bases). In germline, CDR1 is SGHTA, CDR2 FQGTGA. The V end lost 5 bases, the J end lost 8 bases, and 21 bases lay between the germline ends. This CDR3 spans 15 amino acids. CDR3 in DNA: TGTGCCAGCAGCCCGTCGGGGGGACTACACTGGGAAGCTTTCTTT. It yields the protein CASSPSGGLHWEAFF. Supplemented by reference TRBV7-3 and TRBJ1-1, the full variable domain reads GAGVSQTPSNKVTEKGKYVELRCDPISGHTALYWYRQSLGQGPEFLIYFQGTGAADDSGLPNDRFFAVRPEGSVSTLKIQRTERGDSAVYLCASSPSGGLHWEAFFGQGTRLTVV.